These 25 T cell receptor beta chains came from one sample sequenced in a study of Graves' ophthalmopathy and Graves' hyperthyroidism. RNA served as the template for amplifying TCR beta CDR3 regions. Second-round multiplex PCR came after a first-round RT-PCR that employed HTBI primers. TCRdb re-analysed the multiplex PCR reads in MiXCR, keeping a single row per CDR3 protein. This sample has about 240,000 distinct CDR3 sequences, with around 45% found just once. Sequenced sample: peripheral blood. These receptors all stem from an adult man with Graves' ophthalmopathy.

V gene TRBV2 combines with J gene TRBJ2-5; perhaps TRBD1 as D (6 bases). CDR1 SNHLY and CDR2 FYNNEI come from the germline V gene. V was cut by 6 bases and J by 2 bases, with 10 bases left in between. The CDR3 is 13 amino acids. The CDR3 sequence: CASRRTEQETQYF. The CDR3 DNA is TGTGCCAGCAGGAGGACAGAACAAGAGACCCAGTACTTC. The full variable domain, its missing parts supplied by reference TRBV2 and TRBJ2-5, is EPEVTQTPSHQVTQMGQEVILRCVPISNHLYFYWYRQILGQKVEFLVSFYNNEISEKSEIFDDQFSVERPDGSNFTLKIRSTKLEDSAMYFCASRRTEQETQYFGPGTRLLVL.

The rearrangement links TRBV10-1 to TRBJ2-2; D gene unclear. This CDR3 has 15 amino acids. The V gene lost 4 bases and the J gene lost 4 bases, with 13 bases spanning the gap. Germline CDR1 and CDR2: WNHNN and SYGVQD (reference sequence). The CDR3 here is CASSVGREPTGELFF. CDR3 sequence (DNA): TGCGCCAGCAGTGTTGGCCGTGAGCCCACCGGGGAGCTGTTTTTT.

This rearrangement joins TRBV10-3 to TRBJ2-2; 11 positions match TRBD2. Germline assignment: CDR1 ENHRY and CDR2 SYGVKD. The CDR3 is 19 amino acids. Trimming cost V 4 bases and J 2 bases; bases outside gene matches: 12. The CDR3 loop is CAISAHIGTSGYNTGELFF. CDR3 bases: TGTGCCATCAGTGCACACATCGGGACTAGCGGTTATAACACCGGGGAGCTGTTTTTT.

V is TRBV6-6 and J is TRBJ2-7, with TRBD1 matching 9 bases. Germline trimming cut 6 bases from V and 0 bases from J; bases unmatched to any gene: 3. Germline values: CDR1 MNHNY, CDR2 SVGAGI (reference sequence). This CDR3 is built from 14 residues. The CDR3 reads CASRAQGASYEQYF. CDR3 bases: TGTGCCAGCAGAGCACAGGGGGCCTCCTACGAGCAGTACTTC.

This clonotype came up a few times. The CDR3 region is CASSPVSSYEQYF. CDR3 DNA sequence: TGTGCCAGCAGCCCCGTAAGTTCCTACGAGCAGTACTTC. The V gene is TRBV12-3 or TRBV12-4, the J gene TRBJ2-7; D gene unclear. The CDR3 is made up of 13 amino acids. Trimming took off 6 bases at V and 1 base at J, with 10 bases between the two ends.

This chain uses TRBV2 with TRBJ1-2; 11 positions match TRBD1. There are 13 residues in the CDR3. Germline V CDR1 and CDR2: SNHLY, FYNNEI. The junction had 4 bases not matched to a gene; V was cut back by 6 bases and J by 7 bases. Here the CDR3 reads CASRSDRGPGYTF. The CDR3 DNA reads TGTGCCAGCAGATCGGACAGGGGGCCTGGCTACACCTTC. The complete variable domain, with remaining parts taken from reference TRBV2 and TRBJ1-2, reads EPEVTQTPSHQVTQMGQEVILRCVPISNHLYFYWYRQILGQKVEFLVSFYNNEISEKSEIFDDQFSVERPDGSNFTLKIRSTKLEDSAMYFCASRSDRGPGYTFGSGTRLTVV.

The chain is built from TRBV2 and TRBJ1-1; maybe TRBD1 (5 bases). The V and J ends lost 5 bases and 6 bases respectively, with 16 bases between them. Germline V gene sequence: CDR1 SNHLY, CDR2 FYNNEI. The CDR3 is made up of 14 amino acids. In nucleotides, the CDR3 is TGTGCCAGCAGTTACTCGCTACAGGCCCCTGAAGCTTTCTTT. Protein: CASSYSLQAPEAFF.

This clonotype appeared a few times. V is TRBV25-1 and J is TRBJ2-2; 9 positions match TRBD1. The length of the CDR3 is 17 residues. Germline V gene lookup returns CDR1 MGHDK and CDR2 SYGVNS. Unmatched junction bases numbered 6, after V lost 1 base and J lost 3 bases. CDR3 sequence: CASSESPTGGYTGELFF. CDR3 in DNA: TGTGCCAGCAGTGAATCTCCGACAGGGGGGTACACCGGGGAGCTGTTTTTT.

The chain combines TRBV7-2 with TRBJ2-7; D ambiguous. The CDR3 is 13 amino acids. V dropped 3 bases and J dropped 5 bases, with 11 bases sitting between them. Germline V lookup: CDR1 SGHTA, CDR2 FQGNSA. The CDR3 sequence: CASSFQRRDEQYF. In DNA form, the CDR3 reads TGTGCCAGCAGCTTCCAGCGTCGGGACGAGCAGTACTTC.

The gene calls are TRBV15 and TRBJ1-6; a weak D match, TRBD1 (6 bases). There are 15 residues in the CDR3. CDR1 is LNHNV, CDR2 YYDKDF, per germline (reference sequence). Trimming cost V 5 bases and J 2 bases, with 10 bases left between them. The CDR3 DNA reads as TGTGCCACCAGCGTGGGGGCGACCTATAATTCACCCCTCCACTTT. Residues: CATSVGATYNSPLHF. Full variable domain (outside the CDR3, taken from reference TRBV15 and TRBJ1-6): DAMVIQNPRYQVTQFGKPVTLSCSQTLNHNVMYWYQQKSSQAPKLLFHYYDKDFNNEADTPDNFQSRRPNTSFCFLDIRSPGLGDTAMYLCATSVGATYNSPLHFGNGTRLTVT.

The chain has TRBV12-3 or TRBV12-4 and TRBJ1-4, with a weak D call TRBD1 (5 bases). The CDR3 spans 14 residues. V was clipped by 4 bases and J by 6 bases, with 12 bases between them. The CDR3: CASSSGRVDEKLFF. The CDR3 coding sequence is TGTGCCAGCAGTTCAGGGAGGGTGGATGAAAAACTGTTTTTT.

V gene TRBV29-1 combines with J gene TRBJ1-1, with D perhaps matching TRBD1 (5 bases). The length of the CDR3 is 13 residues. Germline V gene sequence: CDR1 SQVTM, CDR2 ANQGSEA. Trimming took 1 base from V and 10 from J, leaving 16 bases between them. DNA for the CDR3: TGCAGCGTTGAAGGGGGACGAGGAGAGGGAGCTTTCTTT. Residues: CSVEGGRGEGAFF.

The chain carries TRBV12-3 or TRBV12-4 and TRBJ2-2; 9 bases agree with TRBD1. Unmatched junction bases numbered 8, after V lost 6 bases and J lost 6 bases. The CDR3 is made up of 15 amino acids. The CDR3 bases are TGTGCCAGCAGCCCTGATACAGGGGGCTCCGGGGAGCTGTTTTTT. Encoded protein: CASSPDTGGSGELFF.

The CDR3 spells CASSSLGGNEQYF. The CDR3 DNA is TGTGCCAGTAGTTCCCTTGGGGGAAACGAGCAGTACTTC. V gene TRBV19 combines with J gene TRBJ2-7; D is tentatively TRBD1 or TRBD2 (5 bases each). The CDR3 totals 13 residues. The V and J ends lost 5 bases and 5 bases respectively, with 13 bases between them. The germline V gene has CDR1 LNHDA and CDR2 SQIVND (reference sequence).

This clonotype was counted a few times. The V call is TRBV19, the J call TRBJ2-2, with TRBD1 matching 7 bases. Looked up from germline, CDR1 is LNHDA and CDR2 is SQIVND (reference sequence). V lost 5 bases to trimming and J lost 4 bases; unmatched junction nucleotides: 10. This CDR3 is 16 amino acids long. The DNA for the CDR3 is TGTGCCAGTAGTGGGACAGCTATACCGGGCACCGGGGAGCTGTTTTTT. It encodes CASSGTAIPGTGELFF.

The V gene is TRBV6-1, the J gene TRBJ1-5; D might be TRBD1 (5 bases). Deletions cut 5 bases from V and 12 bases from J, with 11 bases between. This CDR3 contains 11 residues. Per germline, CDR1 MNHNS and CDR2 SASEGT. The CDR3 loop reads CASSTAGHQHF. CDR3 coding DNA: TGTGCCAGCAGTACAGCAGGACACCAGCATTTT.

This clonotype showed up many times. The rearrangement uses TRBV7-8 and TRBJ1-2; 7 bases align to TRBD1. CDR1 is SGHVS and CDR2 is FQNEAQ in the germline V gene. CDR3 length: 15 amino acids. With V trimmed by 5 bases and J by 0 bases, 6 bases remained unmatched. The CDR3 DNA is TGTGCCAGCAGCCCTACAGGGGAGGCTAACTATGGCTACACCTTC. It encodes CASSPTGEANYGYTF.

V is TRBV9 and J is TRBJ2-5; D may be TRBD1 or TRBD2 (6 bases each). The V end was cut by 4 bases, the J end by 7 bases, with 17 bases between. The CDR3 is made up of 14 amino acids. CDR1 SGDLS and CDR2 YYNGEE come from the germline V gene. The CDR3 loop reads CASSQESGARTQYF. The CDR3 DNA reads TGTGCCAGCAGCCAAGAATCGGGGGCGCGGACCCAGTACTTC.

The V and J genes are TRBV12-3 or TRBV12-4 and TRBJ2-3; tentatively, D is TRBD2 (6 bases). The CDR3 length is 19 residues. V was cut by 0 bases and J by 4 bases, with 23 bases left in between. The CDR3 nucleotides read TGTGCCAGCAGTTTAGCGTCATCGGGCGGGCCCCGGAGGGCAGATACGCAGTATTTT. This translates into CASSLASSGGPRRADTQYF.

J is TRBJ2-5 and V is TRBV12-3 or TRBV12-4, with a tentative D call TRBD2 (5 bases). The CDR3 has 14 residues. The V end was cut by 8 bases, the J end by 2 bases, with 15 bases between. The chain's CDR3 is CASSPREGQETQYF. In nucleotides, the CDR3 is TGTGCCAGCTCACCCCGAGAGGGACAAGAGACCCAGTACTTC.

The table lists this clonotype with a few counts. This rearrangement joins TRBV13 to TRBJ1-6; 8 bases are a match to TRBD1. Germline loops: CDR1 PRHDT, CDR2 FYEKMQ (reference sequence). This CDR3 contains 15 residues. Trimming at V came to 5 bases and at J to 7 bases, leaving 7 bases not matched to a gene. CDR3 DNA: TGTGCCAGCAGCCAAGACCCAGGGGGCAATTCACCCCTCCACTTT. Translating gives CASSQDPGGNSPLHF.

This chain uses TRBV7-9 with TRBJ1-5; 8 nucleotides line up with TRBD1. Germline V lookup: CDR1 SEHNR, CDR2 FQNEAQ (reference sequence). The length of the CDR3 is 17 residues. V shed 7 bases, J shed 2 bases, and the junction held 13 bases outside the gene matches. The chain's CDR3 is CASTLGGTGRGNQPQHF. The CDR3 nucleotides are TGTGCCAGCACTTTGGGTGGGACAGGTCGGGGCAATCAGCCCCAGCATTTT. The full variable domain, completed using reference TRBV7-9 and TRBJ1-5, is DTGVSQNPRHKITKRGQNVTFRCDPISEHNRLYWYRQTLGQGPEFLTYFQNEAQLEKSRLLSDRFSAERPKGSFSTLEIQRTEQGDSAMYLCASTLGGTGRGNQPQHFGDGTRLSIL.

The chain recombines TRBV25-1 with TRBJ1-4; D is possibly TRBD1 (6 bases). The CDR3 has 15 amino acids. Germline CDR1 MGHDK, CDR2 SYGVNS. Trimming removed 4 bases at V and 7 bases at J, with 16 bases between. The DNA of the CDR3 is TGTGCCAGCAGTGTGACACAGGGCAGGAGTGAAAAACTGTTTTTT. This translates into CASSVTQGRSEKLFF.

The chain is built from TRBV2 and TRBJ2-7; D possibly matches TRBD1 or TRBD2 (5 bases each). The V gene's germline CDR1 is SNHLY and CDR2 FYNNEI. The CDR3 totals 14 residues. V lost 6 bases to trimming and J lost 1 base, with 13 bases between them. The CDR3 here is CASRRDGASYEQYF. The CDR3 DNA reads TGTGCCAGCAGGAGGGACGGAGCATCCTACGAGCAGTACTTC.

This clonotype was counted a few times. This chain links TRBV7-3 with TRBJ2-7; 10 bases align to TRBD2. Germline CDR1 SGHTA, CDR2 FQGTGA. This CDR3 contains 15 residues. Trimming took 3 bases from V and 2 from J; bases not matched to a gene: 4. Here the CDR3 DNA reads TGTGCCAGCAGCTTTTTAGCGGGAGGAACCTACGAGCAGTACTTC. Its translation: CASSFLAGGTYEQYF.